These 2 T cell receptor beta chains originate from one sample sequenced in a study of Ad26.COV2.S vaccination and SARS-CoV-2 variants. The sample's treatment: about 20 received Ad26.COV2.S at low or high dose, single or two shots; roughly five received placebo; per-sample allocation not given. Following the first vaccine or placebo injection, samples were taken on day 63. Some clones are missing from TCRdb's copy, which holds only in-frame ones; the method was immunoSEQ multiplex PCR. The sample lists about 680,000 clones, 70% to 90% seen once, with over 1.3% in the top ten. The source was peripheral blood, collected in a trial of Ad26.COV2.S vaccine versus placebo. The receptors here all came from a person aged 18-60 years who received the Ad26.COV2.S COVID-19 vaccine or a placebo.

The V and J genes are TRBV24-1 and TRBJ2-2, with 7 bases fitting TRBD2. There are 13 residues in the CDR3. Germline V gene sequence: CDR1 KGHDR, CDR2 SFDVKD. The trim removed 9 bases at V and 7 bases at J, leaving 7 bases unmatched. The DNA of the CDR3 is TGTGCCACCGGGGGGGAAGGGATCGGGGAGCTGTTTTTT. Its protein is CATGGEGIGELFF.

The chain joins TRBV7-9 to TRBJ1-5; possible D gene TRBD1, 6 bases. The germline V gene has CDR1 SEHNR and CDR2 FQNEAQ (reference sequence). Trimming stripped 4 bases from V and 3 bases from J, with 13 bases between. The CDR3 has 15 residues. The CDR3 nucleotides read TGTGCCAGCAGCTCAGGGGCAGGGCACAATCAGCCCCAGCATTTT. Amino acids: CASSSGAGHNQPQHF.